Reported below is one T cell receptor (beta chain). The antigen it binds to is not known. No quality values exist for individual bases; no much larger clone is one base distant. Taken with the paper, the label for time point translates to: persistent/refractory GD, antithyroid drugs over 5 years with positive TRAb. RNA was extracted from PBMCs in TRIzol for both TCR sequencing and RNA sequencing. The diagnosis of Graves' disease followed American Thyroid Association guidelines. The patients came from an endocrinology department in Xi'an, China. Each patient gave approximately 9.7 milliliters of peripheral blood, collected in an EDTA anticoagulant tube. Ficoll Paque Plus density gradient separation was used to isolate PBMCs, and no further T cell sorting was done. An Agilent 2100 Bioanalyzer and agarose gel were used to check RNA quality, while a NanoDrop 2000 measured RNA concentration. The receptor library was made with multiplex PCR. This sample was sequenced with an Illumina HiSeq 4000. iRepertoire HTBI primers and Arm-PCR amplification of CDR3 regions were used to construct TCR beta libraries. PCR products were gel purified before sequencing. Processing in the source paper ran as follows. A total of fewer than 70 TRBV and some 13 TRBJ segments were identified across samples and were used for gene usage analysis of CDR3 amino acid clonotypes. Filtered high-quality paired reads were merged into contigs using COPE and FqMerger. BLAST was used to align contigs to IMGT TRBV, TRBD and TRBJ reference genes, and CDR3 was defined according to IMGT. Highly expanded clones were defined as clonotypes with a frequency above 0.1%. Repertoire diversity was measured by Shannon entropy, and V-J evenness by the Gini coefficient. Public clonotypes were defined as clonotypes shared by more than one individual. TCRdb ran its own pipeline on the public reads, namely fastp trimming at Q25 and MiXCR clone calling, and kept in-frame beta chains. Each CDR3 protein gets just one entry, which takes the most common genes and DNA from the rows behind it. These V and J calls are TCRdb output, not the study's own analysis. The sample profile shows under 500,000 distinct CDR3 sequences; less than 25% of them were found once. Around 20% of the sample is taken by the ten largest.

The data stem from a study of regulatory T cells in long-lasting Graves disease (dated by TCRdb to the early 2020s). Broadly, across the study: Persistent Graves' disease meant more than 5 years of antithyroid drug treatment with TSH receptor autoantibodies that stayed positive. In the clinical cohort, patients with persistent Graves' disease had used antithyroid drugs for an average of roughly ten years. Persistent Graves' disease patients were compared with newly diagnosed Graves' disease patients by peripheral blood TCR sequencing and RNA sequencing. A total of approximately 35 samples were covered by TCR sequencing, comprising some 13 persistent and about 20 newly diagnosed Graves' disease patients. The study was conducted in China and was registered as a clinical trial. Results and caveats for the whole study, not just this receptor: Persistent disease showed preferential use of TRBV28, TRBJ1-2 and TRBJ2-5, whereas newly diagnosed disease favored TRBV20-1 and TRBJ2-1. Only the TCR beta chain was sequenced and analyzed. Because the primary lesion, thyroid tissue, could not be accessed, the study looked at peripheral blood alone. Persistent Graves' disease patients showed lower TCR Shannon entropy and fewer highly expanded clones than newly diagnosed patients, suggesting clonal expansion. Patients with persistent disease shared more public clonotypes (about 2,900) than newly diagnosed patients did (around 1,000). The authors noted that the small sample size was a limitation that may lower accuracy.

Looking up the germline V gene (reference sequence) yields CDR1 MNHEY and CDR2 SMNVEV. The CDR3 has 15 amino acids, counting the end cysteine and phenylalanine. Only the CDR3 DNA is retained, 45 bases long and in frame from the first base. Germline trimming amounts to 6 bases on V and 7 bases on J, with 11 as the count of junction bases outside the gene matches. The sample here was peripheral blood mononuclear cells (PBMCs), taken when the disease was refractory, from a patient treated with antithyroid drugs. The chain couples TRBV27 to TRBJ1-4, with 7 central nucleotides matching TRBD1. This sequence originates from a female donor with Graves disease. The CDR3 is CASSVQKGAGEKLFF. The DNA reads TGTGCCAGCAGCGTGCAGAAGGGGGCGGGTGAAAAACTGTTTTTT.